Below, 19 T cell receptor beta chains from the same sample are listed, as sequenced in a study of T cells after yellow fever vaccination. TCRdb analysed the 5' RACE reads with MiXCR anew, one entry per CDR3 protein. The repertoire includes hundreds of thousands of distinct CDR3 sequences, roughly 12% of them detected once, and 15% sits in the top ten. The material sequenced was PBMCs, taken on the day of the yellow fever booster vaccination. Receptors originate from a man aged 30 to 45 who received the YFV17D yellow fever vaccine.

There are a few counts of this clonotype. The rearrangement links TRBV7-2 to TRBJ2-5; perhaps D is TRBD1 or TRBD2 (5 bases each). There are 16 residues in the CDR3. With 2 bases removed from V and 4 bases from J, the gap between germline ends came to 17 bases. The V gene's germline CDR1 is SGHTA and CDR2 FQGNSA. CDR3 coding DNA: TGTGCCAGCAGCTTATTCGCGCGGATTGGGGGAGAGACCCAGTACTTC. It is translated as CASSLFARIGGETQYF.

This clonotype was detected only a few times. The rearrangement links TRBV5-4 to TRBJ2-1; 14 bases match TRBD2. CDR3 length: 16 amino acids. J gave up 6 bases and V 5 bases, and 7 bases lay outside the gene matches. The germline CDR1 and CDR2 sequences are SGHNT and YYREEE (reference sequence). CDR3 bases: TGTGCCAGCAGAATAACCGGGACTAGCGGGAGCAATGAGCAGTTCTTC. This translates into CASRITGTSGSNEQFF.

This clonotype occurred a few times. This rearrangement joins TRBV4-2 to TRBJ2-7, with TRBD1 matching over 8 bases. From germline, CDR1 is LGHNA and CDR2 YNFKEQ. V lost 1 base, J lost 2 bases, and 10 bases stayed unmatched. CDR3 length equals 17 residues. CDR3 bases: TGTGCCAGCAGCCAAGTCGCGGTTGGGACAGGAGCCTACGAGCAGTACTTC. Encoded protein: CASSQVAVGTGAYEQYF.

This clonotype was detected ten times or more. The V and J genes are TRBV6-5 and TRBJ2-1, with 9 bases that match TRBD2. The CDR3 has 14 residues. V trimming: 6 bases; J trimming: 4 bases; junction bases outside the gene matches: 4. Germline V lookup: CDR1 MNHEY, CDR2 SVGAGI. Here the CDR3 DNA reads TGTGCCAGCAGAATAGCGGGGGAGTACAATGAGCAGTTCTTC. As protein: CASRIAGEYNEQFF.

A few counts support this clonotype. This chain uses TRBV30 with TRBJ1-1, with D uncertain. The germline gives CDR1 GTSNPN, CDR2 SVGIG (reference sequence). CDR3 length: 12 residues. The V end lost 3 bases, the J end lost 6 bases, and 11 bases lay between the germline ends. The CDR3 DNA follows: TGTGCCTGGAGCCCCGTTTACTCTGAAGCTTTCTTT. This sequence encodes CAWSPVYSEAFF.

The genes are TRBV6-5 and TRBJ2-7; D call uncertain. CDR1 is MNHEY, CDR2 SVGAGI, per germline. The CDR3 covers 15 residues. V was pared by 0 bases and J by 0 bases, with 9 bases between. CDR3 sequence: CASSYSTDASYEQYF. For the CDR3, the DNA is TGTGCCAGCAGTTACTCTACGGACGCCTCCTACGAGCAGTACTTC.

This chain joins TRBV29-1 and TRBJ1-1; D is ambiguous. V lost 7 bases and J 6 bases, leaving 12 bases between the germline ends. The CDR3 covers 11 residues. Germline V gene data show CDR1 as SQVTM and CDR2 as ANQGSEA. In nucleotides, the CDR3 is TGCAGCGCGGAGGGAGTGTCTGAAGCTTTCTTT. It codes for CSAEGVSEAFF.

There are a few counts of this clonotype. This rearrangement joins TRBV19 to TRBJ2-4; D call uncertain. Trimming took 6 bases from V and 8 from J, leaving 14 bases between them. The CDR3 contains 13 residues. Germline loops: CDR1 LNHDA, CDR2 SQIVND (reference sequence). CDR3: CASSELSRDIQYF. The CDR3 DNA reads TGTGCCAGTAGCGAGTTATCACGGGACATTCAGTACTTC.

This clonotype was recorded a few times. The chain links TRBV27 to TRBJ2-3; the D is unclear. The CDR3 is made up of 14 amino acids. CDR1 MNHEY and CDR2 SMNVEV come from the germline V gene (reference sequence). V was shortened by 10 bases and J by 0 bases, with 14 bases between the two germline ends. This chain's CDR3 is CATTGPQSTDTQYF. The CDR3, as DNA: TGTGCCACCACGGGTCCTCAAAGCACAGATACGCAGTATTTT.

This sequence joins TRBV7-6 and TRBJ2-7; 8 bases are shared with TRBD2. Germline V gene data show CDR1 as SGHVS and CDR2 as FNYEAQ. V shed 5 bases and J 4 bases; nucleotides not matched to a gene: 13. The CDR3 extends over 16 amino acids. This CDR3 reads CASSLGEREYQYEQYF. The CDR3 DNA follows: TGTGCCAGCAGCCTCGGGGAGCGGGAGTATCAATACGAGCAGTACTTC.

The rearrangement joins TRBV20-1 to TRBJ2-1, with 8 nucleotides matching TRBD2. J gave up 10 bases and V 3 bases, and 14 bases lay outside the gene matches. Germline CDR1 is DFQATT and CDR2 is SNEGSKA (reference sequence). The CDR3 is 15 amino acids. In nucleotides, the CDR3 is TGCAGTGCTAGTCTTGCGGGGGGCAGAAGGAGGGAGCAGTTCTTC. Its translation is CSASLAGGRRREQFF.

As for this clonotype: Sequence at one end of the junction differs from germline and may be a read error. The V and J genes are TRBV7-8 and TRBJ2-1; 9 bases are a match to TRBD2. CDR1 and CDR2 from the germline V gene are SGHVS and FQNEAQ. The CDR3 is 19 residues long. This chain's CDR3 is CSSSPQRAGGLLTHNEQFF. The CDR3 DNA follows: TGTTCCAGCAGCCCCCAGAGAGCGGGAGGCCTATTAACCCACAATGAGCAGTTCTTC.

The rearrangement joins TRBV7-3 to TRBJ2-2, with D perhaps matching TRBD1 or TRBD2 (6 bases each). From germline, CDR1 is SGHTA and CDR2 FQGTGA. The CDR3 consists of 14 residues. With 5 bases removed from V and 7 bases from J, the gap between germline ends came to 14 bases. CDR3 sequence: CASSPRGAVGELFF. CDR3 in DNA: TGTGCCAGCAGCCCGAGGGGGGCGGTCGGGGAGCTGTTTTTT.

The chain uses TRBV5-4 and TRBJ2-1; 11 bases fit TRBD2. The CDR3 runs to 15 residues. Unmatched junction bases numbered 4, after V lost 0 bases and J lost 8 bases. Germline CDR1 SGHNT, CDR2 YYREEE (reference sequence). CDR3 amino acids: CASSLVAGGLDEQFF. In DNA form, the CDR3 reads TGTGCCAGCAGCTTGGTAGCGGGAGGGCTCGATGAGCAGTTCTTC.

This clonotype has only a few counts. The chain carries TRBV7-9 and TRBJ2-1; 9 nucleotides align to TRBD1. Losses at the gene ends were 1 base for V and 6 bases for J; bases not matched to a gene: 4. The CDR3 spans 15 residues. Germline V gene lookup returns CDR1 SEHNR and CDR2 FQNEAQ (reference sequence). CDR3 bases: TGTGCCAGCAGCTTAGGGACAGGGGTATCCAATGAGCAGTTCTTC. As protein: CASSLGTGVSNEQFF.

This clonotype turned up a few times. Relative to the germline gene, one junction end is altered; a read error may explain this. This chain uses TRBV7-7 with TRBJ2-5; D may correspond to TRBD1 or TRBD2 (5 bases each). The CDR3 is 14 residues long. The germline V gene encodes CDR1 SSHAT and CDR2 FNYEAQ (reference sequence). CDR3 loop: CASRPGTDKETQYF. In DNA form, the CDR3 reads TGTGCTAGCAGACCCGGGACGGATAAAGAGACCCAGTACTTC.

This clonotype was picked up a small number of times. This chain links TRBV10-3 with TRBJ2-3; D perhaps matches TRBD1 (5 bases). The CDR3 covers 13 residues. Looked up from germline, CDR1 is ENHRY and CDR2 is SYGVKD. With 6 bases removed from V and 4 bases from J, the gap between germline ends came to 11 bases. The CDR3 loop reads CAIRSQGSDTQYF. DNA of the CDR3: TGTGCCATCAGGAGCCAGGGCTCAGATACGCAGTATTTT.

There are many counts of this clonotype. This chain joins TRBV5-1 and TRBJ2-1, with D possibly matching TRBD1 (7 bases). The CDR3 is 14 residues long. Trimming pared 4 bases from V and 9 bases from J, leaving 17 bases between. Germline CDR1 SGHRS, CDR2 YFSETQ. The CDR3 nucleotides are TGCGCCAGCAGCGTTATAGGAGGGGGCAGTGAGCAGTTCTTC. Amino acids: CASSVIGGGSEQFF.

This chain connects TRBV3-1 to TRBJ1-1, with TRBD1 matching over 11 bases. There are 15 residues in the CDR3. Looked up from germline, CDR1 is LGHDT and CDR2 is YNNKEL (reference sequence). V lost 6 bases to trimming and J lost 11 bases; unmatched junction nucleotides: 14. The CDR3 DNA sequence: TGTGCCAGCAGTCTATCGGACAGGGGGCATTCTTGGGCTTTCTTT. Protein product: CASSLSDRGHSWAFF.